The rows below give T cell receptor beta chains drawn from one sample of a study of blood T cell repertoires in COVID-19. Only in-frame clones appear in the TCRdb table, and some are missing; sequencing was by immunoSEQ multiplex PCR. The sample consists of just over 150,000 clones, 82% of them appearing once. Source material: peripheral blood. All receptors come from an elderly woman with acute or convalescent COVID-19. Both conserved end residues are part of each CDR3. D genes are given only for firm matches. The size field is filled for only some rows; it gives once, few, many or a size class.

TRBJ1-5 . . 13 TRBV7-6 TGTGCCAGCAGCTTCCGGGGCAATCAGCCCCAGCATTTT CASSFRGNQPQHF
TRBJ2-1 TRBD1 few 13 TRBV2 TGTGCCAGCAGCCCCGACAGGGACAATGAGCAGTTCTTC CASSPDRDNEQFF
TRBJ1-1 . once 11 TRBV12-5 TGTGCTAGTGCCGTGAACACTGAAGCTTTCTTT CASAVNTEAFF
TRBJ1-1 . few 15 TRBV10-3 TGTGCCACTGCGCATAAAGGACGGGAGAACACTGAAGCTTTCTTT CATAHKGRENTEAFF
TRBJ1-4 . . 14 TRBV5-1 TGCGCCAGCAGCTTGATCGGGACAAGTGAAAAACTGTTTTTT CASSLIGTSEKLFF
TRBJ2-3 . . 17 TRBV18 TGTGCCAGCTCACCTTACCCTCCAGGGCACAGCACAGATACGCAGTATTTT CASSPYPPGHSTDTQYF
TRBJ2-7 TRBD1 once 16 TRBV5-1 TGCGCCAGCAGCTTGGACTCCGGGACAGGATTACACGAGCAGTACTTC CASSLDSGTGLHEQYF
TRBJ2-3 TRBD1 . 13 TRBV19 TGTGCCAGTGGAAGGACAGGGACAGATACGCAGTATTTT CASGRTGTDTQYF
TRBJ2-2 TRBD2 . 18 TRBV15 TGTGCCACCAGCAGAGATAACCCCGGGAGGCGGGACACCGGGGAGCTGTTTTTT CATSRDNPGRRDTGELFF
TRBJ2-6 . once 13 TRBV28 TGTGCCAGCAGTTCGTATGGGGCCAACGTCCTGACTTTC CASSSYGANVLTF
TRBJ1-2 . . 14 TRBV7-2 TGTGCCAGCAGCTTACTGGGGGCGAACTATGGCTACACCTTC CASSLLGANYGYTF
TRBJ1-2 TRBD1 . 14 TRBV7-2 TGTGCCAGCAGCTTGGGCACAGGGGAAAATGGCTACACCTTC CASSLGTGENGYTF
TRBJ1-3 . . 14 TRBV7-9 TGTGCCAGCAGCTTAGGAGGCACTGGAAACACCATATATTTT CASSLGGTGNTIYF
TRBJ1-5 TRBD1 . 16 TRBV6-2/TRBV6-3 TGTGCCAGCAGTCCCTGGGACAGGGGGCAACATCAGCCCCAGCATTTT CASSPWDRGQHQPQHF
TRBJ1-5 . . 14 TRBV19 TGTGCCAGTAGTAGCTTACGGGGGGATCAGCCCCAGCATTTT CASSSLRGDQPQHF
TRBJ2-3 TRBD1 . 16 TRBV30 TGTGCCTGGAGCGTTGGTGGGACAGGGATCAGAGATACGCAGTATTTT CAWSVGGTGIRDTQYF
TRBJ2-4 TRBD2 few 15 TRBV2 TGTGCCAGCAGTGACCCCGGGGGGGCCAAAAACATTCAGTACTTC CASSDPGGAKNIQYF
TRBJ2-1 . . 12 TRBV6-1 TGTGCCAGCAGTGAATCTTACAATGAGCAGTTCTTC CASSESYNEQFF
TRBJ2-7 TRBD1 . 13 TRBV27 TGTGCCAGCAGTTTCAGGGGGAAATACGAGCAGTACTTC CASSFRGKYEQYF
TRBJ2-2 . . 12 TRBV12-3/TRBV12-4 TGTGCAGTGGGGACACCCGGCGGGGAGCTGTTTTTT CAVGTPGGELFF
TRBJ2-3 TRBD2 . 16 TRBV18 TGTGCCAGCTCACCACCTAGCGGGACCGGCACAGATACGCAGTATTTT CASSPPSGTGTDTQYF
TRBJ1-2 TRBD1 . 16 TRBV7-9 TGTGCCAGCAGCCGACTCCTGCGGGACAGGGAATATGGCTACACCTTC CASSRLLRDREYGYTF
TRBJ2-2 . . 14 TRBV5-1 TGCGCCAGCAGCCCCCGTCGGGTAACCGGGGAGCTGTTTTTT CASSPRRVTGELFF
TRBJ2-1 . . 17 TRBV27 TGTGCCAGCAGTCCCTTACAGGGTCCCTTAGGGAACAATGAGCAGTTCTTC CASSPLQGPLGNNEQFF
TRBJ1-4 . . 12 TRBV2 TGTGCCAGCAGTGTTACAATTGAAAAACTGTTTTTT CASSVTIEKLFF
TRBJ2-6 . . 15 TRBV7-9 TGTGCCAGCAGCTCACAGGGCGCTGGGGCCAACGTCCTGACTTTC CASSSQGAGANVLTF
TRBJ2-1 TRBD2 few 16 TRBV19 TGTGCCAGTAGTCCCGCCGGGACTAGCGGGAGTTATGAGCAGTTCTTC CASSPAGTSGSYEQFF
TRBJ1-2 . . 14 TRBV6-5 TGTGCCAGCTCATACGGCGGCAGGGACTATGGCTACACCTTC CASSYGGRDYGYTF
TRBJ2-3 TRBD2 . 15 TRBV27 TGTGCCAGCAGCGGCGGGAGGGCCCGCACAGATACGCAGTATTTT CASSGGRARTDTQYF
TRBJ1-1 TRBD1 few 13 TRBV2 TGTGCCAGCAGTGTTGACAGGGGGACTGAAGCTTTCTTT CASSVDRGTEAFF
TRBJ2-7 . . 16 TRBV5-4 TGTGCCAGCAGCTTGCTCAGATACGGGATGCCCTACGAGCAGTACTTC CASSLLRYGMPYEQYF
TRBJ1-2 TRBD1 once 14 TRBV30 TGTGCCTGGAGTACAGGGGGCCTTAACTATGGCTACACCTTC CAWSTGGLNYGYTF
TRBJ1-2 . . 13 TRBV6-5 TGTGCCAGCGGAAAATCAGGGATAAATGGCTACACCTTC CASGKSGINGYTF
TRBJ2-5 . . 13 TRBV24-1 TGTGCCACCAGTGCTGGGGGGTCCGAGACCCAGTACTTC CATSAGGSETQYF
TRBJ2-7 TRBD2 . 13 TRBV7-2 TGTGCCAGCAGCTTAGTGGTAGCGGGCGAGCAGTACTTC CASSLVVAGEQYF
TRBJ2-6 . once 16 TRBV7-9 TGTGCCAGCAGCTTAAGGCGGAGCTCTGGGGCCAACGTCCTGACTTTC CASSLRRSSGANVLTF
TRBJ2-7 . few 16 TRBV7-9 TGTGCCAGCAGCTTAGTTACGGGAGTGGTTTCCTACGAGCAGTACTTC CASSLVTGVVSYEQYF
TRBJ1-3 TRBD1 . 16 TRBV7-2 TGTGCCAGCAGCTTAGCCCCGGGACAGACTGGAAACACCATATATTTT CASSLAPGQTGNTIYF
TRBJ2-1 . . 16 TRBV7-9 TGTGCCAGCAGCTTAGCTGTCGGTATTACCTACAATGAGCAGTTCTTC CASSLAVGITYNEQFF
TRBJ2-1 TRBD2 . 14 TRBV24-1 TGTGCCACCAGTGCTAGCGGGAGCTACAATGAGCAGTTCTTC CATSASGSYNEQFF
TRBJ1-1 . . 13 TRBV5-5 TGTGCCAGCAGCTTGGGCAGGGGTACTGAAGCTTTCTTT CASSLGRGTEAFF
TRBJ2-7 TRBD1 . 14 TRBV29-1 TGCAGCGTTAACGAATGGGACAGGGGGCTTGAGCAGTACTTC CSVNEWDRGLEQYF
TRBJ2-2 . . 16 TRBV10-3 TGTGCCATCAGTGAGTCGACCGGAGTTCGCACCGGGGAGCTGTTTTTT CAISESTGVRTGELFF
TRBJ1-1 . . 14 TRBV6-4 TGTGCCAGCAGATGGGGCCCCACGGGCACTGAAGCTTTCTTT CASRWGPTGTEAFF
TRBJ2-7 . . 14 TRBV10-3 TGTGCCATCAGTGAGATGTTGGGGGAGGACGAGCAGTACTTC CAISEMLGEDEQYF
TRBJ1-2 . . 12 TRBV29-1 TGCAGTGTGGGAGGGATTGGCTATGGCTACACCTTC CSVGGIGYGYTF
TRBJ1-1 . . 11 TRBV29-1 TGCAGCGGCGGGGGGGCGGCTGAAGCTTTCTTT CSGGGAAEAFF
TRBJ2-7 . . 13 TRBV15 TGTGCCACCAGCGGGCAGGGTGCCTACGAGCAGTACTTC CATSGQGAYEQYF
TRBJ2-4 . few 16 TRBV7-2 TGTGCCAGCAGCCTAGGGACTCGCTTAGCCAAAAACATTCAGTACTTC CASSLGTRLAKNIQYF
TRBJ2-7 TRBD2 . 15 TRBV7-2 TGTGCCAGCAGCCCCATAGCGGGAAGCTCCTACGAGCAGTACTTC CASSPIAGSSYEQYF
TRBJ2-2 TRBD2 . 17 TRBV6-1 TGTGCCAGCAGTGGTATTAGCGGGAGGTATGACACCGGGGAGCTGTTTTTT CASSGISGRYDTGELFF
TRBJ2-7 TRBD1 . 17 TRBV27 TGTGCCAGCAGTTTTCAACCGACGCGACAGGGGGCCTACGAGCAGTACTTC CASSFQPTRQGAYEQYF
TRBJ1-2 TRBD1 . 14 TRBV6-1 TGTGCCAGCAGTGAAATCAGGGGGCCCTATGGCTACACCTTC CASSEIRGPYGYTF
TRBJ1-1 TRBD1 . 14 TRBV6-5 TGTGCCAGCAGAAAGACAGGGGCCAATTCTGAAGCTTTCTTT CASRKTGANSEAFF
TRBJ2-7 TRBD2 . 16 TRBV5-1 TGCGCCAGCAGCTCAAATCCGGGACTAGCGGTCTCGGGGCAGTACTTC CASSSNPGLAVSGQYF
TRBJ2-7 TRBD1 . 14 TRBV2 TGTGCCAGCAGTGAAAATAGGGGGCCCTACGAGCAGTACTTC CASSENRGPYEQYF